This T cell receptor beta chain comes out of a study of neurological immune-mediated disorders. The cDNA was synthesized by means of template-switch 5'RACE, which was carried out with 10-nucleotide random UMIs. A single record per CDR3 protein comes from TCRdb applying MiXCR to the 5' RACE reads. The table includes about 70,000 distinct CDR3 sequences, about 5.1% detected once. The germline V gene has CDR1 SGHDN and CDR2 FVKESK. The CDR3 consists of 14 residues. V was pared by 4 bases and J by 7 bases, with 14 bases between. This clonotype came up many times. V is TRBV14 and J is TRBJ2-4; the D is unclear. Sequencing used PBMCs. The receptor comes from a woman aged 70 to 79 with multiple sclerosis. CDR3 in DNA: TGTGCCAGCAGCCTTGACCGTGTGGGGAACATTCAGTACTTC. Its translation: CASSLDRVGNIQYF.